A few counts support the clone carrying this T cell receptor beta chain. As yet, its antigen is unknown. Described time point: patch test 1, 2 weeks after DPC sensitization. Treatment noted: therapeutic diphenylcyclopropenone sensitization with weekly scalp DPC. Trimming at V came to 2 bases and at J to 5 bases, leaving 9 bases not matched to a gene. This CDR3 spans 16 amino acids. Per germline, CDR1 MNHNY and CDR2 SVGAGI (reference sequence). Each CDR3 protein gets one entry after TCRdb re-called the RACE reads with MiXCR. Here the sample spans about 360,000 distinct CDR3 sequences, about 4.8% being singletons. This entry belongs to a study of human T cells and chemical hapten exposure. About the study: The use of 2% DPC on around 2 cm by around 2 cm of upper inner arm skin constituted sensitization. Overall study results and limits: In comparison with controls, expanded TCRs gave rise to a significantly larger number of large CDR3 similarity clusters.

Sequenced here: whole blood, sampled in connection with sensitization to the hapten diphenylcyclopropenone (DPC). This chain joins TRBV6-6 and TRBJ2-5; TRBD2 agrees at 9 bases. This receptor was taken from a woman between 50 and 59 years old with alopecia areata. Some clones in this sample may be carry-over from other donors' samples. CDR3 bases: TGTGCCAGCAGTTACCCTGCACGCGGGAGGGGTGAGACCCAGTACTTC. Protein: CASSYPARGRGETQYF.